Listed here are 12 T cell receptor beta chains from one sample, sequenced in a study of T-cell memory formation after mild COVID-19. TCRdb itself ran the 5' RACE reads through MiXCR, one entry per CDR3 protein. The sample lists about 470,000 distinct CDR3 sequences, 15% to 20% occurring once. The sequenced sample consisted of PBMCs or a T cell subset sorted from them (not recorded which). The source of these receptors is an adult woman who had mild COVID-19 (a few samples of this study predate the infection). Cell type and time point are not known.

The chain has TRBV20-1 and TRBJ2-5; no firm D call. Trimming pared 2 bases from V and 2 bases from J, leaving 6 bases between. The CDR3 is 12 amino acids. Germline CDR1 is DFQATT and CDR2 is SNEGSKA (reference sequence). CDR3 nucleotide sequence: TGCAGTGCTAGATGGGGTCAAGAGACCCAGTACTTC. Its translation is CSARWGQETQYF.

This rearrangement joins TRBV20-1 to TRBJ1-2; TRBD1 aligns across 8 bases. After removal of 1 base from V and 3 bases from J, the junction contained 7 bases not matched to a gene. The CDR3 is made up of 15 amino acids. Germline values: CDR1 DFQATT, CDR2 SNEGSKA (reference sequence). CDR3 DNA: TGCAGTGCTAGAGTATACGGACAGGGATACTATGGCTACACCTTC. Its protein product is CSARVYGQGYYGYTF.

This rearrangement joins TRBV12-3 or TRBV12-4 to TRBJ1-1, with D possibly being TRBD1 (6 bases). V was shortened by 5 bases and J by 0 bases, with 13 bases between the two germline ends. This CDR3 region has 15 residues. In DNA form, the CDR3 reads TGTGCCAGCAGTACACACAGGGAGATGAACACTGAAGCTTTCTTT. Amino acid sequence: CASSTHREMNTEAFF.

This clonotype was counted between two and nine times. The CDR3 protein is CASRPRARSEKLFF. The CDR3 nucleotides read TGTGCCAGCAGACCTCGGGCGCGGAGTGAAAAACTGTTTTTT. The chain recombines TRBV6-5 with TRBJ1-4, with D unresolved. Germline V gives CDR1 MNHEY, CDR2 SVGAGI. Trimming pared 6 bases from V and 7 bases from J, leaving 15 bases between. CDR3 length equals 14 residues.

V is TRBV2 and J is TRBJ1-2; D not certain. Germline assignment: CDR1 SNHLY and CDR2 FYNNEI. Trimming removed 4 bases at V and 4 bases at J, with 10 bases between. The CDR3 contains 13 residues. The CDR3 bases are TGTGCCAGCAGTGTCCCCGGGCCCTATGGCTACACCTTC. It specifies CASSVPGPYGYTF.

The chain couples TRBV5-1 to TRBJ2-1, with unresolved D. CDR1 is SGHRS and CDR2 is YFSETQ in the germline V gene. The CDR3 is made up of 15 amino acids. V lost 1 base and J 4 bases, leaving 12 bases between the germline ends. The CDR3 DNA sequence: TGCGCCAGCAGCTTGCAGGTCTCCGTGTACAATGAGCAGTTCTTC. Translated: CASSLQVSVYNEQFF. The full variable domain, rest sourced from reference TRBV5-1 and TRBJ2-1, is KAGVTQTPRYLIKTRGQQVTLSCSPISGHRSVSWYQQTPGQGLQFLFEYFSETQRNKGNFPGRFSGRQFSNSRSEMNVSTLELGDSALYLCASSLQVSVYNEQFFGPGTRLTVL.

The rearrangement links TRBV12-3 or TRBV12-4 to TRBJ1-1; perhaps TRBD1 as D (5 bases). This CDR3 has 14 residues. Deletions cut 4 bases from V and 4 bases from J, with 13 bases between. The CDR3 bases are TGTGCCAGCAGTTGGGGTGGGGGGAGCACTGAAGCTTTCTTT. As protein: CASSWGGGSTEAFF.

CDR3 protein: CASSQIGQGDTQYF. In DNA, the CDR3 is TGCGCCAGCAGCCAGATAGGACAGGGGGATACGCAGTATTTT. V and J are TRBV4-1 and TRBJ2-3; 9 bases agree with TRBD1. The length of the CDR3 is 14 residues. CDR1 is MGHRA, CDR2 YSYEKL, per germline. V was pared by 3 bases and J by 6 bases, with 4 bases of the junction left unmatched.

The rearrangement links TRBV6-6 to TRBJ2-3; D is unclear. Germline V gene data show CDR1 as MNHNY and CDR2 as SVGAGI (reference sequence). The CDR3 spans 16 residues. Trimming took 0 bases from V and 4 from J, leaving 14 bases between them. CDR3 amino acids: CASSYSNYAGADTQYF. For the CDR3, the DNA is TGTGCCAGCAGTTACTCGAATTATGCCGGAGCAGATACGCAGTATTTT.

The sample holds a few counts of this clonotype. This chain links TRBV30 with TRBJ2-3; 7 bases align to TRBD2. Germline V gene data show CDR1 as GTSNPN and CDR2 as SVGIG (reference sequence). The CDR3 length is 16 residues. The V gene end was trimmed by 4 bases and the J gene end by 0 bases; junction bases not matched to a gene: 10. CDR3 amino acids: CAWIAGVPLSTDTQYF. The CDR3 nucleotides are TGTGCCTGGATCGCGGGAGTTCCCCTTAGCACAGATACGCAGTATTTT.

The chain employs TRBV6-1 and TRBJ1-5; 7 positions agree with TRBD1. Germline-derived CDR1 and CDR2 are MNHNS and SASEGT. CDR3 length: 16 amino acids. V trimming: 6 bases; J trimming: 2 bases; junction bases outside the gene matches: 10. The CDR3 is CASSPISGTGNQPQHF. CDR3 coding DNA: TGTGCCAGCAGCCCCATTTCCGGGACAGGCAATCAGCCCCAGCATTTT.

The sample holds a few counts of this clonotype. The rearrangement uses TRBV20-1 and TRBJ1-4; no clear D gene. The V gene's germline CDR1 is DFQATT and CDR2 SNEGSKA (reference sequence). V lost 3 bases and J lost 5, with 13 bases in between. The CDR3 is made up of 14 amino acids. Here the CDR3 reads CSASFGRINEKLFF. CDR3 coding DNA: TGCAGTGCTAGCTTCGGCAGGATAAATGAAAAACTGTTTTTT.